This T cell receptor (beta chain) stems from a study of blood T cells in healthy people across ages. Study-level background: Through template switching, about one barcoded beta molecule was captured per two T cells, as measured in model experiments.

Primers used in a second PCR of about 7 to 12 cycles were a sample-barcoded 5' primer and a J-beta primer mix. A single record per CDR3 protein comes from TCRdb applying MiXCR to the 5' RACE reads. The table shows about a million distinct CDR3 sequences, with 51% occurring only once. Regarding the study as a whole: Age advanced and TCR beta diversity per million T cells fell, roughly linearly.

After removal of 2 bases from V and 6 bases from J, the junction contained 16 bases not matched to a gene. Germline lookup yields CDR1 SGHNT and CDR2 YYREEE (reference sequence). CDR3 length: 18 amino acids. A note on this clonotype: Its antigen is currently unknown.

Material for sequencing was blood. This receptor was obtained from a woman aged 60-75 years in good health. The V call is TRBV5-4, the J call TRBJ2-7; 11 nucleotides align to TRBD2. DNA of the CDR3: TGTGCCAGCAGCTTCCGGAGACTAGCGGGACCCCCCTCTAGCGAGCAGTACTTC. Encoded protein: CASSFRRLAGPPSSEQYF.